This T cell receptor beta chain derives from a study of identical twins. Study outcomes and limitations: Invariant cells of the MAIT and iNKT types might have partly distorted the zero-insertion analyses. The more abundant beta clonotypes in cord blood had fewer insertions, and memory repertoires did not show this. Models predicted less out-of-frame TCR alpha sharing in monozygotic twins than was found.

The CDR3 loop spans 13 amino acids. V gave up 4 bases and J gave up 10 bases, with 13 bases separating them. Germline V CDR1 and CDR2: ENHRY, SYGVKD. As for this clonotype: Its antigen is unknown.

A universal primer binding site was introduced by template switching. The final cDNA contained unique molecular identifiers. TCRdb used MiXCR to reprocess the 5' RACE reads, holding one entry per CDR3 protein. Of approximately 670,000 distinct CDR3 sequences listed, 6.1% are singletons. V gene TRBV10-3 combines with J gene TRBJ1-4, with D tentatively TRBD1 (5 bases). Sample: naive T cells sorted from blood. The clonotype comes from a man between 18 and 29 years old in good health. The CDR3, as DNA: TGTGCCATCAGTGTCCAGACAGATGGAAAACTGTTTTTT. Protein sequence: CAISVQTDGKLFF.